The entry below describes one T cell receptor (beta chain). This record belongs to a study of blood T cell repertoires in COVID-19. Study-wide context: Sites in the United States, Italy and Spain provided acute and convalescent COVID-19 samples.

Per the original data handling: Amplification from reference gene primers served as the basis for estimated nucleated cell counts. The assay was immunoSEQ multiplex PCR, and TCRdb's table has in-frame clones only and misses some. V and J calls and clone size are copied from that table; D and trimming were computed from the DNA. The sample has around 50,000 clones, more than 80% seen once. Germline lookup yields CDR1 GTSNPN and CDR2 SVGIG (reference sequence). CDR3 length equals 13 residues. J gave up 9 bases and V 7 bases, and 15 bases lay outside the gene matches. The sample consisted of peripheral blood. The source is a human donor in a cohort sampled during active COVID-19. The rearrangement links TRBV30 to TRBJ2-7; 7 bases are a match to TRBD1. The CDR3 bases are TGTGCCTACTCCGGGACAGACCCTCTTGTGCAGTACTTC. The encoded protein is CAYSGTDPLVQYF.